The 2 T cell receptor beta chains reported below all come from one sample, sequenced in a study of shared clonotypes between healthy human individuals. TCRdb keeps only in-frame clones here, not all; method: immunoSEQ multiplex PCR. Of around 450,000 clones listed, roughly 83% were seen once; the top ten hold less than 15%. The sequencing sample was made of PBMCs. These receptors all come from a woman between 35 and 50 years old in good health. Some clones in this sample may be carry-over from other donors' samples.

This chain joins TRBV2 and TRBJ2-1; TRBD1 agrees at 7 bases. In germline, CDR1 is SNHLY, CDR2 FYNNEI. V shed 5 bases, J shed 7 bases, and the junction held 8 bases outside the gene matches. The CDR3 has 14 amino acids. This CDR3 is CASSSGQWGNEQFF. CDR3 DNA sequence: TGTGCCAGCAGTTCGGGACAGTGGGGAAATGAGCAGTTCTTC.

The chain combines TRBV5-1 with TRBJ1-1, with 7 positions matching TRBD1. V trimming: 2 bases; J trimming: 4 bases; junction bases outside the gene matches: 5. CDR3 size: 14 residues. From germline, CDR1 is SGHRS and CDR2 YFSETQ. In DNA form, the CDR3 reads TGCGCCAGCAGCTTACAGGGGCAAGGCACTGAAGCTTTCTTT. It encodes CASSLQGQGTEAFF.